This T cell receptor (beta chain) was profiled in a study of cytomegalovirus exposure and HLA in healthy donors. The method was immunoSEQ multiplex PCR; TCRdb's version includes in-frame clones alone and lacks a portion of them. The data hold roughly 56,000 clones, with around nine tenths observed a single time. Germline assignment: CDR1 LNHDA and CDR2 SQIVND (reference sequence). This CDR3 is 18 amino acids long. Trimming at V came to 1 base and at J to 3 bases, leaving 8 bases not matched to a gene. Specimen: PBMCs. The TCR originated in a woman in her twenties or thirties in good health and CMV-seronegative. The V call is TRBV19, the J call TRBJ2-2; 10 nucleotides line up with TRBD1. DNA for the CDR3: TGTGCCAGTAGTATAGGACTCGGGACAGGGGTTTACACCGGGGAGCTGTTTTTT. This encodes CASSIGLGTGVYTGELFF.